The present T cell receptor (beta chain) was sequenced within a study of OX40 agonist ivuxolimab in advanced cancers. Per germline, CDR1 LGHNA and CDR2 YNFKEQ. V was trimmed by 4 bases and J by 1 base, leaving 13 bases between them. This CDR3 has 15 residues. The data were produced by immunoSEQ multiplex PCR, yet TCRdb's version contains in-frame clones alone and is incomplete. Here the sample spans 39,000 or so clones, about 86% being singletons. The specimen was CD4+ or CD8+ T cells sorted from blood, collected in a trial of the OX40 agonist ivuxolimab. V is TRBV4-2 and J is TRBJ1-1, with a tentative D call TRBD1 (6 bases). This sequence originates from an adult with an advanced solid tumor such as melanoma, head and neck, liver or kidney cancer. CDR3: CASSPQTQGNTEAFF. Here the CDR3 DNA reads TGTGCCAGCAGCCCGCAAACACAGGGGAACACTGAAGCTTTCTTT.